This TCR beta chain was obtained from a study of T cells in Graves' hyperthyroidism and ophthalmopathy. General observations from the study: Blood samples included most of the expanded thyroid clonotypes exceeding 0.001.

These patients, aged 18 to 65, had recently diagnosed hyperthyroidism lasting under 2 months. The sample holds many counts of this clonotype. Its cognate antigen is unknown. TCR beta CDR3 regions were amplified from RNA transcripts. HTBI primers drove first-round RT-PCR of the TCR CDR3. TCRdb reanalysed the multiplex PCR reads using MiXCR and keeps one entry per CDR3 protein. The data show about 500,000 distinct CDR3 sequences, about 15% seen once. V was clipped by 6 bases and J by 4 bases; unmatched bases: 8. This CDR3 comprises 14 residues. The specimen sequenced was blood. This receptor was identified in a woman in her late teens or twenties with Graves' hyperthyroidism. The chain joins TRBV12-3 or TRBV12-4 to TRBJ1-2, with 7 positions matching TRBD1. This CDR3 reads CASRGQALSYGYTF. The CDR3 bases are TGTGCCAGCAGAGGACAGGCGTTAAGCTATGGCTACACCTTC.